This TCR beta chain derives from a study of blood T cell repertoires in COVID-19. The assay was immunoSEQ multiplex PCR, and TCRdb's table has in-frame clones only and misses some. Among some 300,000 clones listed, 70% to 90% were seen once. The CDR3 extends over 14 amino acids. V lost 2 bases and J lost 7; bases outside the gene matches: 4. Germline V gives CDR1 LNHDA, CDR2 SQIVND (reference sequence). The sequenced sample consisted of peripheral blood. This TCR came from a woman between 50 and 59 years old with active or convalescent COVID-19. The chain is built from TRBV19 and TRBJ1-1; 10 bases map to TRBD1. This CDR3 reads CASSIRQGAVEAFF. CDR3 in DNA: TGTGCCAGTAGTATACGACAGGGGGCGGTTGAAGCTTTCTTT.